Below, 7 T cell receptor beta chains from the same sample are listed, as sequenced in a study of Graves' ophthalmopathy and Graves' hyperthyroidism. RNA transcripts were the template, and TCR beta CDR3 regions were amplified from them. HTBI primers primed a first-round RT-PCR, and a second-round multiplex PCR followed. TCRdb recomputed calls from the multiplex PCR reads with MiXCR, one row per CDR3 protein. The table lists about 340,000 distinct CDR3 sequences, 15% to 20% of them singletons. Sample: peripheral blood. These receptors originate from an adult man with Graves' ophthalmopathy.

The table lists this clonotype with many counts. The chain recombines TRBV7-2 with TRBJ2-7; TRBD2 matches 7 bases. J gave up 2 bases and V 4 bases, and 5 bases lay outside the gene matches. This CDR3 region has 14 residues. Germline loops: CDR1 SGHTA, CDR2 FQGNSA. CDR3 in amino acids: CASSSGLGAYEQYF. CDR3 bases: TGTGCCAGCAGCTCCGGACTAGGCGCCTACGAGCAGTACTTC.

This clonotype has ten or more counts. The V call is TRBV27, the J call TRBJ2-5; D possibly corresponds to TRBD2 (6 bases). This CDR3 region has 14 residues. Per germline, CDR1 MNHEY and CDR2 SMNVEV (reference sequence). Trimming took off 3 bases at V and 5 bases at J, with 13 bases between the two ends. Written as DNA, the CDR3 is TGTGCCAGCAGTTTTCGGAGGGGCGGGGAGACCCAGTACTTC. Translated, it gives CASSFRRGGETQYF.

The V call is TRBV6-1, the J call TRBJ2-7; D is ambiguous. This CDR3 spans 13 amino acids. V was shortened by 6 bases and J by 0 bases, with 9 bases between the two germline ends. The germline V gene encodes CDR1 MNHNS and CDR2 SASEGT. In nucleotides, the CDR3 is TGTGCCAGCAGAACCGTAAACTCCTACGAGCAGTACTTC. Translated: CASRTVNSYEQYF.

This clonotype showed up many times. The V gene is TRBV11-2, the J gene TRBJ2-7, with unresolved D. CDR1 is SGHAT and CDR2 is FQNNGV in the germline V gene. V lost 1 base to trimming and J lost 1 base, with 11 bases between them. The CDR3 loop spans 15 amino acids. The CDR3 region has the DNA TGTGCCAGCAGCTTAGGGAGCAGCTATTCCTACGAGCAGTACTTC. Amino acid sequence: CASSLGSSYSYEQYF.

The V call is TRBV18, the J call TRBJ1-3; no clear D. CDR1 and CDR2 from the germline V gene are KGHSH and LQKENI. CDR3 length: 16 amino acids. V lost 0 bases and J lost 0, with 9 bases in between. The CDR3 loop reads CASSPPEKHSGNTIYF. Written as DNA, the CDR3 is TGTGCCAGCTCACCACCAGAGAAGCACTCTGGAAACACCATATATTTT.

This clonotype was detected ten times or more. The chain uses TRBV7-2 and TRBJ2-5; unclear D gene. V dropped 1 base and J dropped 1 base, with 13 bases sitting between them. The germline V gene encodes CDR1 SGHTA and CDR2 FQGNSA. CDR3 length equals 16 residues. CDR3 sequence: CASSLGTGGTQETQYF. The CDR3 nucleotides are TGTGCCAGCAGCTTAGGGACGGGCGGAACCCAAGAGACCCAGTACTTC.

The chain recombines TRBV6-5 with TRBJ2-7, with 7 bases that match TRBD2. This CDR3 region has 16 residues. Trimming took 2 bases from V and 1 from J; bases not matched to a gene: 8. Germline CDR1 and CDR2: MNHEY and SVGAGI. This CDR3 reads CASSYALLAKSYEQYF. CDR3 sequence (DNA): TGTGCCAGCAGTTACGCCCTACTAGCGAAATCCTACGAGCAGTACTTC.